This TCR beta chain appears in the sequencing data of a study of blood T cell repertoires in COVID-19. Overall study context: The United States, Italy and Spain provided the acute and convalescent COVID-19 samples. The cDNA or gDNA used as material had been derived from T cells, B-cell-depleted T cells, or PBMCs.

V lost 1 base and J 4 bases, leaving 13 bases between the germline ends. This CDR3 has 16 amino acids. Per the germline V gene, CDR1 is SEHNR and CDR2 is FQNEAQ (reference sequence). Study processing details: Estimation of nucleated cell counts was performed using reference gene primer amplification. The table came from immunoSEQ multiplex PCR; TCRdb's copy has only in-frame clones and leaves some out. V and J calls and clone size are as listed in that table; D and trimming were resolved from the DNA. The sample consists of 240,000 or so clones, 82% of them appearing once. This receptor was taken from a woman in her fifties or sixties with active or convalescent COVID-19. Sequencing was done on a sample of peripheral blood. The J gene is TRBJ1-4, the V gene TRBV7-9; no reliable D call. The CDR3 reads CASSLGVQLLNEKLFF. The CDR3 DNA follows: TGTGCCAGCAGCTTAGGAGTACAGCTCCTTAATGAAAAACTGTTTTTT. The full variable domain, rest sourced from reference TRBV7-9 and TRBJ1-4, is DTGVSQNPRHKITKRGQNVTFRCDPISEHNRLYWYRQTLGQGPEFLTYFQNEAQLEKSRLLSDRFSAERPKGSFSTLEIQRTEQGDSAMYLCASSLGVQLLNEKLFFGSGTQLSVL.